The clone carrying this TCR beta chain was recorded a few times. As yet, its antigen is unknown. This sample was taken from a study of blood T cells in healthy people across ages. CDR3 length: 15 amino acids. Germline CDR1 LGHNA, CDR2 YSLEER. Trimming took 4 bases from V and 2 from J; bases not matched to a gene: 8. Study results and limitations: The study lacked donor CMV status, which possibly confounded expanded clonotype changes.

A sample-barcoded 5' primer and a J-beta primer mix were used in a second PCR of roughly 6 to 12 cycles. MiXCR was run by TCRdb on the 5' RACE reads, yielding one entry per CDR3 protein. Of fewer than 650,000 distinct CDR3 sequences detected, about 25% appear once; the ten largest clones hold approximately 3.6%. The data were also submitted as part of a second study, on T cells of mothers and their children.

Sequenced sample: blood. This chain connects TRBV4-3 to TRBJ2-7; 7 bases are shared with TRBD2. The sequence came from a boy aged 2-15 years in good health. The CDR3 loop reads CASSLRAGSAYEQYF. CDR3 nucleotides: TGCGCCAGCAGCCTGAGAGCGGGATCAGCCTACGAGCAGTACTTC.